This T cell receptor beta chain appears in the sequencing data of a study of spatial heterogeneity in lung cancer. TCRdb processed the 5' RACE reads anew with MiXCR; each CDR3 protein has one entry. The table has around 13,000 distinct CDR3 sequences, about 5% seen once. Time point here: sample taken at primary tumor resection. The germline CDR1 and CDR2 sequences are ENHRY and SYGVKD. Trimming at V came to 6 bases and at J to 5 bases, leaving 8 bases not matched to a gene. The CDR3 loop spans 15 amino acids. This clonotype was recorded at least ten times. Its specificity is unknown. General study points: Tumors with more nonsynonymous mutations had more expanded intratumoral alpha and beta TCRs.

V is TRBV10-3 and J is TRBJ1-1; the match to TRBD1 covers 11 bases. The receptor comes from a male donor with early-stage non-small cell lung cancer. The sample consisted of lung tumor tissue, taken at surgery. The CDR3 DNA sequence: TGTGCCATCAGGGACTGGGGGACAGGGGGTACTGAAGCTTTCTTT. Translation gives CAIRDWGTGGTEAFF.